These 8 T cell receptor beta chains originate from one sample sequenced in a study of T-cell reconstitution after alpha-beta-depleted transplantation in children. The TCRbeta library was prepared with unique molecular identifiers. Using its own MiXCR run on the PCR reads, TCRdb lists one record per CDR3 protein. The sample consists of more than 200,000 distinct CDR3 sequences, about 26% of them appearing once. Sequences were derived from PBMCs, sampled before TCRalphabeta/CD19-depleted stem cell transplant. The receptors derive from a girl aged 2 to 10 with Fanconi anemia, due to receive a stem cell transplant.

This clonotype occurred many times. This chain joins TRBV12-3 or TRBV12-4 and TRBJ1-1; 9 nucleotides match TRBD1. The CDR3 covers 14 residues. The V gene end was trimmed by 5 bases and the J gene end by 6 bases; junction bases not matched to a gene: 7. The CDR3 is CASSATGGEAEAFF. CDR3 nucleotides: TGTGCCAGCAGTGCAACAGGGGGCGAGGCTGAAGCTTTCTTT.

This clonotype was found many times. The rearrangement joins TRBV20-1 to TRBJ2-7; possible D gene TRBD1, 5 bases. V was trimmed by 5 bases and J by 0 bases, leaving 11 bases between them. CDR1 is DFQATT, CDR2 SNEGSKA, per germline (reference sequence). The CDR3 extends over 13 amino acids. The CDR3 spells CSAPLRASYEQYF. CDR3 bases: TGCAGTGCTCCCCTCAGGGCCTCCTACGAGCAGTACTTC.

This clonotype came up many times. The rearrangement joins TRBV7-3 to TRBJ2-2; a possible D gene is TRBD2 (6 bases). Germline assignment: CDR1 SGHTA and CDR2 FQGTGA. This CDR3 has 14 residues. V was clipped by 2 bases and J by 5 bases, with 9 bases between them. CDR3 nucleotides: TGTGCCAGCAGCTTAGCGGGATGGACCGGGGAGCTGTTTTTT. It specifies CASSLAGWTGELFF.

This chain uses TRBV27 with TRBJ2-7, with TRBD1 matching 8 bases. The CDR3 runs to 15 residues. Germline lookup yields CDR1 MNHEY and CDR2 SMNVEV (reference sequence). V lost 2 bases and J lost 2; bases outside the gene matches: 5. The CDR3 nucleotides read TGTGCCAGCAGTTTAGGCAGGGGGCCAACCTACGAGCAGTACTTC. This sequence encodes CASSLGRGPTYEQYF.

This clonotype was seen a handful of times. V usage is TRBV21-1 and J usage is TRBJ2-5; the table assigns TRBD2, which was not confirmed against the DNA. TRBV21-1 is classified as a pseudogene. CDR3 length: 15 amino acids. In DNA form, the CDR3 reads TGTGCCAGCAGCAATCAAACTAGCTTTAAAGAGACCCAGTACTTC. Translated: CASSNQTSFKETQYF.

The chain is built from TRBV28 and TRBJ2-1; 7 bases align to TRBD1. Trimming cost V 3 bases and J 5 bases; bases outside gene matches: 7. The CDR3 is made up of 15 amino acids. Germline V gene sequence: CDR1 MDHEN, CDR2 SYDVKM. This CDR3 is CASSFLDRDHNEQFF. The DNA for the CDR3 is TGTGCCAGCAGTTTCCTCGACAGGGACCACAATGAGCAGTTCTTC.

The rearrangement joins TRBV7-3 to TRBJ2-1; TRBD2 aligns across 12 bases. This CDR3 spans 15 amino acids. Germline V CDR1 and CDR2: SGHTA, FQGTGA. V lost 2 bases, J lost 6 bases, and 2 bases stayed unmatched. The CDR3 loop is CASSLGTSGPNEQFF. The CDR3 nucleotides read TGTGCCAGCAGCTTAGGGACTAGCGGGCCCAATGAGCAGTTCTTC. Full variable domain (missing parts from reference TRBV7-3 and TRBJ2-1): GAGVSQTPSNKVTEKGKYVELRCDPISGHTALYWYRQSLGQGPEFLIYFQGTGAADDSGLPNDRFFAVRPEGSVSTLKIQRTERGDSAVYLCASSLGTSGPNEQFFGPGTRLTVL.

There are many counts of this clonotype. This chain connects TRBV20-1 to TRBJ2-3, with 12 bases lining up with TRBD2. In germline, CDR1 is DFQATT, CDR2 SNEGSKA (reference sequence). CDR3 length: 16 amino acids. This chain's CDR3 is CGILAGGPRGTDTQYF. CDR3 coding DNA: TGCGGGATCCTAGCGGGAGGGCCGAGGGGCACAGATACGCAGTATTTT.